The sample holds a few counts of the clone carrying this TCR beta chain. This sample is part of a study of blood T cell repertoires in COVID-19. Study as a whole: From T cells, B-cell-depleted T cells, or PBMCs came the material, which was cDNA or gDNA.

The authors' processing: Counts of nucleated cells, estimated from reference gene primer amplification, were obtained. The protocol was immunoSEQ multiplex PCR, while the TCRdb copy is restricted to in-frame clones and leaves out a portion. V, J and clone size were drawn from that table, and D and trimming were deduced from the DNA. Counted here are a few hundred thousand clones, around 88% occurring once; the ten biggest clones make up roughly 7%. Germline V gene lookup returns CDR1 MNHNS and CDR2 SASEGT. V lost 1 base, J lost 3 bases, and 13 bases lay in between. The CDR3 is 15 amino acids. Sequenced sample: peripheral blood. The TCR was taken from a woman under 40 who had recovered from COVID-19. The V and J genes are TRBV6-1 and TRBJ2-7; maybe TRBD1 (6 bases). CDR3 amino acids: CASSEGRTVSYEQYF. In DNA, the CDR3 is TGTGCCAGCAGTGAAGGGAGGACAGTAAGCTACGAGCAGTACTTC.